This entry is about one TCR beta chain. Its antigen is unknown. Random hexamers primed reverse transcription of about 0.5 to 1 ug RNA. immunoSEQ multiplex PCR amplified TCR beta CDR3 across 54 Vbeta, 13 Jbeta. MiXCR, applied by TCRdb to the immunoSEQ multiplex PCR reads, yields one record per CDR3 protein. The table has over 150,000 distinct CDR3 sequences, 85% to 95% seen once. The data belong to a study of CD8 T cells in Susac syndrome. TCR beta was sequenced from blood CD8+ and CD4+ T cells. In contrast to the negatively isolated CD8+ and CD4+ T cells, TEMRA cells were FACS-enriched. Germline V CDR1 and CDR2: MGHRA, YSYEKL. The ends were cut back, 1 base at V and 6 bases at J, with 9 bases in the middle. The length of the CDR3 is 14 residues. Study-wide points: The CD4+ T cell repertoires from Susac syndrome exhibited no clonal expansion.

The sequencing input was CD4+ T cells from PBMCs. The V call is TRBV4-1, the J call TRBJ2-2; D call uncertain. The receptor comes from a human donor with Susac syndrome. CDR3 sequence: CASSQVGKSGELFF. DNA for the CDR3: TGCGCCAGCAGCCAAGTGGGGAAGTCCGGGGAGCTGTTTTTT.